This T cell receptor beta chain was retrieved from a study of cytomegalovirus exposure and HLA in healthy donors (dated by TCRdb to the late 2010s). As for the study more broadly: In an earlier analysis of some 610 of the donors, under 300 Gb of sequence data and 120 million or so unique TCR beta sequences from 150 million to 200 million T cells were reported. Roughly 300 gigabases of sequencing data and tens of millions of unique TCR sequences were included in an early release covering roughly 600 HLA-typed donors. Among the roughly 390 genotyped donors, approximately 82% belonged to the genetic ancestry cluster associated with self-reported Caucasian donors. The aim of the study was to test whether cataloging public T cell receptors could identify signatures of past pathogen exposure. The study profiled the T cell repertoires of about 640 subjects by immunosequencing and related them to cytomegalovirus serostatus. A separate validation cohort of roughly 130 different subjects was used in addition to the 666-subject first cohort. To predict cytomegalovirus infection status, the study brought together high-throughput TCR immunosequencing, statistical association of individual TCRs with disease status, and machine learning. In a later analysis, previously published TCR beta repertoires from roughly 710 donors were re-analyzed and high-resolution HLA genotyping was added so that TCR occurrence patterns could be studied. The later analysis used no new phenotypic data to find candidate immune exposures, relying instead on TCR beta sequences and their occurrence across donors. An earlier analysis of 587 of the donors used high-throughput TCR beta sequencing to judge whether each TCR beta V gene segment behaved as functional or pseudogenic. Donor age, sex, ethnicity and CMV serostatus were compiled together with the repertoire data. In a later genetic analysis, genome-wide SNP genotypes for about three fifths of the roughly 670 donors were used, and that subset was treated as a discovery cohort. Every repertoire in the discovery cohort had been generated on one and the same sequencing platform. HLA typing covered class I and class II loci at four-digit resolution. Typing coverage varied by locus: 629-630 donors for A, B, C, DRB1 and DQB1; 500 to 550 for DQA1; more than 600 for DPA1; approximately 450 for DPB1. Four to six DR-DQ haplotypes were handled as single units for association and clustering because linkage in the cohort was strong. Among approximately 370 genotyped donors of the cohort, an average of about 220,000 unique TCR beta nucleotide sequences was sequenced per donor, of which 15% to 20% were non-productive.

As to this clone: The specificity of this receptor is unknown. It has no much larger one-base neighbor in the sample; base qualities were not kept.

Overall study results and their limits: Correlated functional status among segregating V segments might be attributable to linkage disequilibrium, but an unknown experimental factor could not be ruled out. Roughly uniform sequencing depth across donors was assumed in presence/absence analyses, although this assumption may not hold. In vitro tests confirmed that three of the cytomegalovirus-associated TCR beta chains recognize cytomegalovirus antigens. A further reported finding was that TCR beta sequences accurately predicted the HLA-A and HLA-B alleles for most subjects in the first cohort. Strong co-occurrence of HLA alleles, especially DR and DQ, made assigning TCR associations to individual alleles difficult. Because counts were too low, around 17 rarely observed V segments, including chromosome 9 orphons, were left out of the earlier analysis of 500 to 750 of the donors. The sequencing pipeline was judged likely to have produced a cluster of highly shared sequence variants as a technical artifact. Cytomegalovirus status was reported to be diagnosed by the classifier with high specificity and sensitivity in both the original and validation cohorts. According to a later analysis, parvovirus B19, influenza, CMV and Epstein-Barr virus appeared linked to several top co-occurrence clusters. This cohort had only TCR beta chains sequenced, and the lack of alpha or paired-chain data limited which features could be detected. For the cohort, immune exposure information was limited to CMV serostatus. Specific HLA alleles were associated with over 15,000 TCR beta sequences at a false discovery rate of 0.05 in a later analysis. Broadly in line with IMGT annotations, most TCR beta V segments showed up in productive rearrangements about 90% or about 30% of the time in an earlier analysis of 587 of the donors. In a later analysis, HLA-associated TCR beta chains showed more clonal expansion and lower generation probabilities than non-associated chains that were equally common. Across donors, most TCR sequences were observed very rarely, whereas some public TCRs were present in many individuals. In a later analysis, the rate of TCR association differed among HLA loci, with DRB1 alleles having the most associated TCRs and HLA-C alleles having the fewest. Some IMGT-functional V segments, including TRBV6-2 and TRBV6-3, could not be distinguished by the 87-base-pair reads and were therefore excluded. A later analysis found that most CMV-associated TCR beta chains appeared HLA-restricted, with HLA associations seemingly driven largely by CMV exposure. It was suggested by the authors that the approach could potentially be generalized to other disease states and immunological phenotypes. A total of about 180 TCR beta chains were listed by the study as associated with cytomegalovirus. HLA typing was unavailable for some donors at each locus, so association tests used only the typed subset. In a later genetic analysis, fewer N-insertions in productive TCRs were reported among donors in an Asian-associated ancestry cluster than the approximately 670-donor mean. An association between a missense DCLRE1C variant and V-gene and J-gene trimming of TCR beta chains was found in a later genetic analysis and replicated in an independent cohort.

The receptor library was made with the immunoSEQ multiplex PCR assay. For the multiplex PCR, a mixture combining 60 forward primers for TCR Vbeta segments and 13 reverse primers for TCR Jbeta segments was used. Amplification of the CDR3 region of rearranged TCR beta genes was performed with a multiplex PCR assay on genomic DNA. Amplified TCR beta libraries were sequenced as 87-base-pair reads on the Illumina HiSeq System. Per the original workflow: A later analysis counted about 82 million unique TCR beta chains across the approximately 700 repertoires, and approximately 11 million of these chains were shared by at least two donors. Raw reads were error-corrected and collapsed into unique sequences by a nearest-neighbor algorithm in which closely related sequences were merged to remove PCR and sequencing errors. CDR3 sequences were aligned to IMGT reference sequences to assign V, D and J gene segments. For a sequence to be retained, at least a six-nucleotide match to both a V gene segment and a J gene segment was required. A rearrangement was called productive if the CDR3 had no stop codons and remained in frame with V and J, and every other rearrangement was called non-productive. Following IMGT convention, CDR3 was defined as the stretch from the second conserved V-encoded cysteine to the conserved J-encoded phenylalanine. The earlier analysis of fewer than 700 of the donors excluded sequences that lacked an unambiguous match to a single V gene segment. In an earlier analysis of some 590 of the donors, a V segment was called functional when productive rearrangements were above 56.7%, and segregating when the standard deviation between donors exceeded 5%. A statistical classification framework was developed to diagnose cytomegalovirus status using the catalog of TCR beta chain sequences. In a later analysis, TCR nucleotide sequences were compared against IMGT/GENE-DB human TR gene sequences so that V and J genes could be assigned. In a later analysis, CDR3 sequences and most-parsimonious VDJ recombination scenarios were assigned using the TCRdist pipeline. In a later analysis, each TCR beta chain was defined by its CDR3 amino acid sequence together with its V-gene family, and reads lacking a unique V-gene family were excluded. As a way to deal with suspected cross-contamination and a sequencing artifact, a later analysis dropped approximately 570 nucleotide sequences that were highly shared and had low generation probability. In a later analysis, a clonal expansion index was calculated for each public chain from normalized within-repertoire ranks of inferred template counts. A later analysis computed generation probabilities with a VDJ recombination model fitted to out-of-frame rearrangements, and checked the results against IGoR. A later analysis scored TCR-TCR, TCR-HLA and TCR-CMV co-occurrence with hypergeometric tests, applying a repertoire-size bias correction to TCR pairs. In a later analysis, false discovery rates were estimated by permuting HLA or CMV assignments 20 times. A later analysis grouped co-occurring TCRs with DBSCAN, adding TCRdist sequence similarity when clustering within HLA-allele-positive subsets. Repertoires with fewer than 30,000 or more than 120,000 public chains, plus five repertoires with anomalous nucleotide sharing, were excluded from co-occurrence clustering. TCRdb took this table from immuneACCESS and kept in-frame rearrangements with V and J called. Such tables lack part of the clones; where checked against another copy, unresolved V genes explain under half of the gap, and the rest is unexplained. The DNA was the basis for D and trimming; V, J and clone size are from that table. The sample profile shows 70,000 to 95,000 clones; approximately 79% of them were found once. Of the sample, under 15% falls within the top ten clones.

The cohort was made up of roughly 670 healthy bone marrow donors. Cohort members were all nominally healthy when sampled, although unrecorded immune exposures were likely present. Of the 550 to 750 cohort members, about 280 had positive CMV serostatus and 350 to 400 had negative CMV serostatus, and CMV serostatus was not recorded for the donor. Every donor gave a peripheral blood sample, and the peripheral blood mononuclear cells from that sample were used for TCR beta sequencing. The Qiagen DNeasy Blood Extraction Kit was used to extract genomic DNA from the blood cell samples. Trimmed from V: 0 bases; trimmed from J: 0 bases; junction bases lacking a gene match: 6. Looking up the germline V gene yields CDR1 LGHNA and CDR2 YNFKEQ. Its CDR3 holds 17 amino acids, cysteine through phenylalanine. Only the CDR3 DNA stays, 51 bases, in frame from base 1.

The sequenced material came from PBMCs. Rearrangement joined TRBV4-2 to TRBJ1-1, with TRBD1 matching 8 junction bases. The clonotype originates from a human donor in good health. The nucleotides are TGTGCCAGCAGCCAAGATTGGGACAGGCCAATGAACACTGAAGCTTTCTTT. Translated, it reads CASSQDWDRPMNTEAFF.